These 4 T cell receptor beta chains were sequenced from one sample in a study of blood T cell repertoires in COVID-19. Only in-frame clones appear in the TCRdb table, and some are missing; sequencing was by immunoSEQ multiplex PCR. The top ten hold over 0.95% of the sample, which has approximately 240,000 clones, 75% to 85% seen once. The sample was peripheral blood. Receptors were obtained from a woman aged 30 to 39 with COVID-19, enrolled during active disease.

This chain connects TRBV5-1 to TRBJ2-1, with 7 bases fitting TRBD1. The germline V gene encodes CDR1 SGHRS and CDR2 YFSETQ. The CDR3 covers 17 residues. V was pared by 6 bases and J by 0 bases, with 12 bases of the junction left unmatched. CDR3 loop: CASKKGTERSSYNEQFF. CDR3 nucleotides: TGCGCCAGCAAAAAGGGGACAGAGCGGAGCTCCTACAATGAGCAGTTCTTC.

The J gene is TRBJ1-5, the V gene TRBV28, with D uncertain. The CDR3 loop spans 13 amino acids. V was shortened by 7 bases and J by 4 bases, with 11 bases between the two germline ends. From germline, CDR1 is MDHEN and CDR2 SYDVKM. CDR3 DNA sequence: TGTGCCAGCATGAGCCAACTTAATCAGCCCCAGCATTTT. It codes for CASMSQLNQPQHF.

CDR3 amino acids: CSASGGMGNYGYTF. The CDR3 nucleotides are TGCAGCGCGTCGGGAGGGATGGGTAACTATGGCTACACCTTC. J is TRBJ1-2 and V is TRBV29-1, with D uncertain. The germline gives CDR1 SQVTM, CDR2 ANQGSEA. V dropped 7 bases and J dropped 1 base, with 16 bases sitting between them. This CDR3 has 14 residues. The full variable domain, with the rest looked up from reference TRBV29-1 and TRBJ1-2, is SAVISQKPSRDICQRGTSLTIQCQVDSQVTMMFWYRQQPGQSLTLIATANQGSEATYESGFVIDKFPISRPNLTFSTLTVSNMSPEDSSIYLCSASGGMGNYGYTFGSGTRLTVV.

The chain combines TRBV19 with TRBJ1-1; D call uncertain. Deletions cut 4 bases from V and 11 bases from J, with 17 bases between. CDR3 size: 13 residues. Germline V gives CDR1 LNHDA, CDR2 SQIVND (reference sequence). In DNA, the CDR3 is TGTGCCAGTAGTACCACCCCAGGAGGTACGGCTTTCTTT. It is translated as CASSTTPGGTAFF.